The present TCR beta chain was sequenced within a study of blood T cell repertoires in COVID-19. At the level of the study: Nucleic acid was either cDNA or gDNA, and it came from T cells, B-cell-depleted T cells, or PBMCs.

Measured with immunoSEQ multiplex PCR; TCRdb has only the in-frame clones, and not every one. This sample yields some 120,000 clones, of which 75% to 90% are seen a single time; about a sixth belongs to the top ten. CDR1 is LNHDA and CDR2 is SQIVND in the germline V gene (reference sequence). V was clipped by 6 bases and J by 3 bases, with 9 bases between them. The CDR3 length is 14 residues. The chain carries TRBV19 and TRBJ1-6, with a possible D match to TRBD1 (6 bases). This receptor was taken from a woman aged 50 to 65 who had recovered from COVID-19. The sequenced sample consisted of peripheral blood. CDR3 nucleotide sequence: TGTGCCAGTAGGGAACAGGGCTATAATTCACCCCTCCACTTT. Amino acid sequence: CASREQGYNSPLHF.